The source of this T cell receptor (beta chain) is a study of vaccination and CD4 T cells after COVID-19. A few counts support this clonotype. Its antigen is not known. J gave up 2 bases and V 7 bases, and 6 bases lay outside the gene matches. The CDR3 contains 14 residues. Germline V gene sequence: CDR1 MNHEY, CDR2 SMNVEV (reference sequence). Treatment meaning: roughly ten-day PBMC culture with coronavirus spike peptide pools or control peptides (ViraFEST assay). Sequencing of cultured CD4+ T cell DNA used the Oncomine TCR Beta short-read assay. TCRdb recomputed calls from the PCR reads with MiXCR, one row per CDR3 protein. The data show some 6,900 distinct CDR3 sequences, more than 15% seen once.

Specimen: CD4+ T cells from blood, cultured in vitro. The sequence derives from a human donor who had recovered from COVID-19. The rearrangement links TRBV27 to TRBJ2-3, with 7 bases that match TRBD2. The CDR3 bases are TGTGCCAGCACTGAGCGGGGAGCCACAGATACGCAGTATTTT. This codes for CASTERGATDTQYF.